This T cell receptor beta chain was obtained from a study of blood T cell repertoires in COVID-19. The CDR3 is made up of 14 amino acids. Between the trimmed V and J ends, which lost 0 bases and 4 bases, there was a span of 10 bases. Germline V gene lookup returns CDR1 MGHRA and CDR2 YSYEKL. The repertoire was sequenced with immunoSEQ multiplex PCR; TCRdb's copy has only in-frame clones and lacks some. Of some 180,000 clones listed, 85% to 90% are singletons. The clonotype was recovered from a man aged 50 to 60 with acute or convalescent COVID-19. Material for sequencing was peripheral blood. V is TRBV4-1 and J is TRBJ2-7, with D possibly matching TRBD1 (6 bases). The DNA of the CDR3 is TGCGCCAGCAGCCAAGACCCAGGGACATACGAGCAGTACTTC. It encodes CASSQDPGTYEQYF.